This T cell receptor (beta chain) was identified in a study of T cells in Graves' hyperthyroidism and ophthalmopathy. Trimming pared 2 bases from V and 3 bases from J, leaving 11 bases between. The CDR3 consists of 14 residues. Germline V gene lookup returns CDR1 SGHDT and CDR2 YYEEEE. Amplified TCR beta CDR3 regions derived from RNA transcripts. TCR CDR3 underwent first-round RT-PCR with the HTBI primer set. TCRdb reanalysed the multiplex PCR reads using MiXCR and keeps one entry per CDR3 protein. The table includes more than 550,000 distinct CDR3 sequences, 45% detected once. The clonotype comes from an adult man with Graves' disease, either hyperthyroidism or ophthalmopathy (not recorded which). Sequencing was done on a sample of peripheral blood or thyroid tissue (not recorded which). This chain uses TRBV5-6 with TRBJ1-2; D gene ambiguous. DNA for the CDR3: TGTGCCAGCAGCTTCGGAAGGTTCTACTATGGCTACACCTTC. Protein: CASSFGRFYYGYTF.